These T cell receptor beta chains were read from a single sample in a study of prognosis after radiotherapy for stage I lung cancer. TCRdb processed the multiplex PCR reads anew with MiXCR; each CDR3 protein has one entry. The sample records about 14,000 distinct CDR3 sequences, 30% to 40% being singletons. The sequencing here drew on PBMCs, taken before or after stereotactic body radiation therapy (not recorded which). Receptors were obtained from a donor aged 50 or older with non-small cell lung cancer. Each CDR3 is given with its conserved first and last residue. Each record gives: V gene, D gene, J gene, clone size, CDR3 protein, CDR3 DNA. A D gene is named only where the DNA matches it firmly. Size values are once, few and many counts, or a class for expanded clones, and some rows have none.

TRBV9	TRBD1	TRBJ1-3	NA	CASSVGGTANTIYF	TGTGCCAGCAGCGTGGGCGGGACAGCAAACACCATATATTTT
TRBV29-1	TRBD1	TRBJ2-7	many	CSVRPRGNEQYF	TGCAGCGTACGCCCCAGGGGGAACGAGCAGTACTTC
TRBV10-2	NA	TRBJ2-1	few	CASSEQGGATYNEQFF	TGCGCCAGCAGTGAGCAAGGCGGAGCTACTTACAATGAGCAGTTCTTC
TRBV29-1	TRBD1	TRBJ1-3	many	CSTSGGFGNTIYF	TGCAGCACCTCAGGGGGATTTGGAAACACCATATATTTT
TRBV5-1	TRBD1	TRBJ1-2	many	CASSLGQGWDGYTF	TGCGCCAGCAGCTTGGGACAGGGTTGGGATGGCTACACCTTC
TRBV5-6	TRBD2	TRBJ2-5	many	CASSFSVSGEISEQETQYF	TGTGCCAGCAGCTTTTCGGTTAGCGGGGAGATCTCTGAGCAAGAGACCCAGTACTTC
TRBV20-1	TRBD2	TRBJ2-1	many	CSAPDSSGRNEQFF	TGCAGTGCTCCAGACTCTAGCGGGAGAAATGAGCAGTTCTTC
TRBV5-1	NA	TRBJ2-2	NA	CVSSDLAGELFF	TGCGTCAGCAGCGATCTAGCCGGTGAGCTGTTTTTT
TRBV12-3/TRBV12-4	NA	TRBJ2-7	large	CASSFGQGIDEQYF	TGTGCCAGCAGTTTCGGCCAGGGGATCGACGAGCAGTACTTC
TRBV11-2	NA	TRBJ2-5	many	CASIHGVGGKKETQYF	TGTGCCAGCATTCATGGGGTGGGAGGTAAAAAAGAGACCCAGTACTTC
TRBV12-3/TRBV12-4	NA	TRBJ1-1	NA	CASSLMDSLNTEAFF	TGTGCCAGCAGTTTAATGGACAGCTTGAACACTGAAGCTTTCTTT
TRBV30	TRBD2	TRBJ2-5	many	CAWSVGVAGFGETQYF	TGTGCCTGGAGTGTAGGGGTAGCGGGATTTGGGGAGACCCAGTACTTC
TRBV15	TRBD1	TRBJ2-5	NA	CATSRVLGGYQETQYF	TGTGCCACCAGCAGAGTGCTAGGGGGCTACCAAGAGACCCAGTACTTC
TRBV29-1	TRBD1	TRBJ2-1	many	CSGGTGTGEFF	TGCAGCGGCGGAACCGGGACAGGGGAGTTCTTC
TRBV20-1	TRBD1	TRBJ1-2	many	CSAKPTGFYGYTF	TGCAGTGCTAAACCGACAGGGTTTTATGGCTACACCTTC
TRBV15	NA	TRBJ2-2	medium-sized	CATSRGGSNTGELFF	TGTGCCACCAGCAGGGGGGGCAGCAACACCGGGGAGCTGTTTTTT
TRBV19	NA	TRBJ1-5	NA	CAISGARGQPHHF	TGTGCCATTAGTGGGGCTCGCGGTCAGCCCCATCATTTT
TRBV2	TRBD2	TRBJ2-4	NA	CASSIAREGRSAKNIQYF	TGTGCCAGCAGTATAGCGCGGGAGGGTCGCAGTGCCAAAAACATTCAGTACTTC
TRBV12-3/TRBV12-4	NA	TRBJ2-3	NA	CASSLTTSGGTYTQYF	TGTGCCAGCAGCCTCACCACTAGTGGTGGCACATATACGCAGTATTTT
TRBV11-3	TRBD2	TRBJ2-3	NA	CDSSPSGRRDTQYF	TGTGACAGCAGCCCTAGCGGGAGACGAGATACACAGTATTTT
TRBV4-1	TRBD2	TRBJ2-1	many	CASSFRLLAGGPYNEQFF	TGCGCCAGCAGCTTCCGACTCCTAGCGGGAGGGCCCTACAATGAGCAGTTCTTC
TRBV2	NA	TRBJ2-1	many	CASTPGRTLYNEQFF	TGTGCCAGTACGCCGGGACGAACTCTCTACAATGAGCAGTTCTTC
TRBV19	NA	TRBJ2-1	many	CASISPKWEQFF	TGTGCCAGCATATCCCCGAAGTGGGAGCAGTTCTTC
TRBV2	TRBD1	TRBJ1-2	many	CASSSRDRGIRGYTF	TGTGCCAGCAGTAGCCGGGACAGGGGGATTAGGGGCTACACCTTC
TRBV20-1	NA	TRBJ2-5	many	CSARDLRQAEETQYF	TGCAGTGCTAGAGATCTAAGGCAGGCCGAAGAGACCCAGTACTTC
TRBV6-1	TRBD1	TRBJ1-2	once	CASSDLTGAYRYAF	TGTGCCAGCAGTGATCTGACAGGGGCCTATCGTTACGCCTTC
TRBV7-2	NA	TRBJ1-1	many	CASSLGGRPNTEAFF	TGTGCCAGCAGCTTAGGGGGACGGCCGAACACTGAAGCTTTCTTT
TRBV3-1	NA	TRBJ2-3	NA	CASSQDRRADWTDTQYF	TGTGCCAGCAGCCAAGATCGGAGGGCCGATTGGACAGATACGCAGTATTTT
TRBV2	NA	TRBJ2-7	many	CASWGGTVGREQYF	TGTGCCAGCTGGGGGGGGACAGTGGGACGCGAGCAGTACTTC
TRBV6-9	NA	TRBJ2-2	many	CASSSERNTGELFF	TGTGCCAGCAGTTCAGAACGTAACACCGGGGAGCTGTTTTTT
TRBV19	TRBD2	TRBJ2-7	NA	CASSRGTSGSGEQYF	TGTGCCAGTAGTCGCGGGACTAGCGGGAGTGGCGAGCAGTACTTC
TRBV27	NA	TRBJ2-1	many	CASSWGLNEQFF	TGTGCCAGCAGTTGGGGACTGAACGAGCAGTTCTTC
TRBV9	NA	TRBJ1-4	many	CASTKFGGPSTNEKLFF	TGTGCCAGCACTAAATTCGGGGGACCATCAACTAATGAAAAACTGTTTTTT
TRBV9	NA	TRBJ2-7	many	CASSARDTSYEQYF	TGTGCCAGCAGCGCCCGGGACACCTCCTACGAGCAGTACTTC
TRBV7-8	TRBD1	TRBJ1-6	medium-sized	CASSFTGDSPLHF	TGTGCCAGCAGCTTTACAGGGGATTCACCCCTCCACTTT
TRBV12-3/TRBV12-4	TRBD1	TRBJ1-2	medium-sized	CASSIDRGVKGYTF	TGTGCCAGCAGTATCGACAGGGGGGTGAAAGGCTACACCTTC
TRBV4-1	TRBD1	TRBJ1-5	many	CASSHDRGSNQPQHF	TGCGCCAGCAGCCATGACAGGGGTAGCAATCAGCCCCAGCATTTT
TRBV5-1	NA	TRBJ2-3	medium-sized	CASKGGLDTQYF	TGCGCCAGCAAGGGCGGGCTTGATACGCAGTATTTT
TRBV28	TRBD2	TRBJ2-7	many	CASSSSGLGDHYEQYF	TGTGCCAGCAGTTCCTCCGGACTAGGCGATCACTACGAGCAGTACTTC
TRBV28	NA	TRBJ1-2	NA	CAIRLWLPRDGYTF	TGTGCCATCAGGTTATGGTTGCCTAGGGATGGCTACACCTTC
TRBV5-1	TRBD2	TRBJ2-5	NA	CASGFLPGLAGQETHYF	TGCGCCAGCGGCTTTCTACCGGGACTAGCGGGACAAGAGACCCATTACTTC
TRBV5-6	TRBD2	TRBJ2-5	many	CASSHGLALQETQYF	TGTGCCAGCAGCCATGGACTAGCGCTACAAGAGACCCAGTACTTC
TRBV28	NA	TRBJ2-5	many	CASSFGELLSQETQYF	TGTGCCAGCAGTTTCGGGGAACTGCTATCCCAAGAGACCCAGTACTTC
TRBV28	NA	TRBJ1-5	NA	CASGWWNQPQHF	TGTGCCAGCGGTTGGTGGAATCAGCCCCAGCATTTT
TRBV7-3	NA	TRBJ2-1	NA	CASSPGGSPYNQQFF	TGTGCCAGCAGCCCTGGGGGCTCCCCCTACAATCAGCAGTTCTTC
TRBV27	TRBD1	TRBJ1-1	many	CASSSFRQGGAFF	TGTGCCAGCAGTTCTTTTCGACAGGGGGGGGCTTTCTTT
TRBV27	NA	TRBJ1-5	medium-sized	CASSPNLRQPQHF	TGTGCCAGCAGCCCTAATCTGAGGCAGCCCCAGCATTTT
TRBV7-2	NA	TRBJ2-7	NA	CASSLVRRADQYF	TGTGCCAGCAGCTTAGTGAGGCGGGCCGATCAGTACTTC
TRBV7-3	NA	TRBJ2-3	NA	CASSSSPLGTDTQYF	TGTGCCAGCAGCTCCAGCCCCCTTGGCACAGATACGCAGTATTTT
TRBV18	TRBD2	TRBJ2-5	many	CASSTLPPTSGRWETQYF	TGTGCCAGCTCAACACTCCCCCCGACTAGCGGGAGGTGGGAGACCCAGTACTTC
TRBV11-2	NA	TRBJ2-1	many	CASSLEGGAHNEQFF	TGTGCCAGCAGCTTAGAGGGGGGGGCCCACAATGAGCAGTTCTTC
TRBV7-3	NA	TRBJ2-1	many	CASSLNQDNEQFF	TGTGCCAGCAGCTTGAATCAGGACAATGAGCAGTTCTTC
TRBV2	NA	TRBJ2-6	NA	CASSRCGDGANVLTF	TGTGCCAGCAGCCGCTGTGGGGATGGGGCCAACGTCCTGACTTTC